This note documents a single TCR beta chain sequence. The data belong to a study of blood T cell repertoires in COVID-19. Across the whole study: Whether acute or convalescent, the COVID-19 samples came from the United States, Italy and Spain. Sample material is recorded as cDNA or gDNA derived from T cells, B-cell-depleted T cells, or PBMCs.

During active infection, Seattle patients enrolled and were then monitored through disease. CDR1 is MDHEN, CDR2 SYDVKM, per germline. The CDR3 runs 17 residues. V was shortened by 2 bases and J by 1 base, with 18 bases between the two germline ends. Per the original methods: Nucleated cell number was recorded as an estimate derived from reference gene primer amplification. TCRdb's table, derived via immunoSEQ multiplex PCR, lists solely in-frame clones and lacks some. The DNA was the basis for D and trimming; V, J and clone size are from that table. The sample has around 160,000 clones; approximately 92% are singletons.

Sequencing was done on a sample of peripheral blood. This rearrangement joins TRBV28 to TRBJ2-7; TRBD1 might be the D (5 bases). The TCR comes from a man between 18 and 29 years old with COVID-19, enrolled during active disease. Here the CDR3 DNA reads TGTGCCAGCAGTTTAAGGAACGCCTGGACACCATCCTACGAGCAGTACTTC. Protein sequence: CASSLRNAWTPSYEQYF.